This section outlines one T cell receptor (beta chain) sequence together with its context. Its antigen is not known. The data were produced by immunoSEQ multiplex PCR, yet TCRdb's version contains in-frame clones alone and is incomplete. The sample lists about 140,000 clones; 80% to 95% were seen once. The data originate from a study of T cell responses to AZD1222 COVID-19 vaccine. Whole-study results and caveats: Repertoire collection took place solely once the T cell response had peaked. Recipients of AZD1222 seropositive at baseline numbered only 5 or 6. Donors skewed white British and female; clonal diversity was possibly underestimated.

This TCR came from an adult who received the AZD1222 COVID-19 vaccine. The material was peripheral blood, obtained 28 days after the second AZD1222 dose.

CDR3 nucleotides: TGTGCCAGCAGCTTTTTGGGTCACACCGGGGAGCTGTTTTTT. It yields the protein CASSFLGHTGELFF. The chain links TRBV11-2 to TRBJ2-2; no firm D call. The V and J ends lost 3 bases and 3 bases respectively, with 8 bases between them. The CDR3 sequence is 14 residues long. CDR1 SGHAT and CDR2 FQNNGV come from the germline V gene. The full variable domain, completed using reference TRBV11-2 and TRBJ2-2, is EAGVAQSPRYKIIEKRQSVAFWCNPISGHATLYWYQQILGQGPKLLIQFQNNGVVDDSQLPKDRFSAERLKGVDSTLKIQPAKLEDSAVYLCASSFLGHTGELFFGEGSRLTVL.